In this sample, the clone carrying this T cell receptor beta chain turned up many times. As yet, its antigen is unknown. One junction end disagrees with the germline gene, perhaps due to a read error. For the second PCR, which ran for 7 to 11 cycles, a sample-barcoded 5' primer and a J-beta primer mix were used. TCRdb analysed the 5' RACE reads with MiXCR anew, one entry per CDR3 protein. The sample yields about 970,000 distinct CDR3 sequences, about 53% seen once. This sample is part of a study of blood T cells in healthy people across ages. Across the study: In model experiments, template switching was able to capture about one barcoded beta molecule for every two T cells that were present. Findings and limits, study-wide: Long-lived donors carried more naive CD4+ cells and greater diversity than aged donors.

CDR3 size: 14 residues. Germline loops: CDR1 SGHRS, CDR2 YFSETQ. The clonotype comes from a woman between 55 and 75 years old in good health. Material for sequencing was blood. V gene TRBV5-1 combines with J gene TRBJ2-3; possibly TRBD2 for D (5 bases). CDR3 nucleotides: TGTGCCAGCAGCTTCGGCGGGAGCACAGATACGCAGTATTTT. Translating it yields CASSFGGSTDTQYF. The variable domain in full, with the rest retrieved from reference TRBV5-1 and TRBJ2-3, is KAGVTQTPRYLIKTRGQQVTLSCSPISGHRSVSWYQQTPGQGLQFLFEYFSETQRNKGNFPGRFSGRQFSNSRSEMNVSTLELGDSALYLCASSFGGSTDTQYFGPGTRLTVL.